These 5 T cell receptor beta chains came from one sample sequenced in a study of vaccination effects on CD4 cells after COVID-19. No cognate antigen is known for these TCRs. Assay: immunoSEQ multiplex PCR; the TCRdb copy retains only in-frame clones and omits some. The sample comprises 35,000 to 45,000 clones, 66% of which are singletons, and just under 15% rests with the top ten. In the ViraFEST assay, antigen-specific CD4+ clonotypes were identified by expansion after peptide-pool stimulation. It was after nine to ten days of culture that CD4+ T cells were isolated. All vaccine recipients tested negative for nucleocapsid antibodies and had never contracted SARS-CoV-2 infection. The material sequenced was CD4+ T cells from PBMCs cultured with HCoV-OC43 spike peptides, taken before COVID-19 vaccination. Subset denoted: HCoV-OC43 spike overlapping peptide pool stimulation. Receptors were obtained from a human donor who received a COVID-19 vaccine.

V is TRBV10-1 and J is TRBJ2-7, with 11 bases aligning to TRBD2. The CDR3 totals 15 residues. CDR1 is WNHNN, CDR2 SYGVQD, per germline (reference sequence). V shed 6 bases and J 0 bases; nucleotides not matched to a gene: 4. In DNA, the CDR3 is TGCGCCAGCAGCGTGACTAGCGGGGCCTCCTACGAGCAGTACTTC. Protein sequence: CASSVTSGASYEQYF.

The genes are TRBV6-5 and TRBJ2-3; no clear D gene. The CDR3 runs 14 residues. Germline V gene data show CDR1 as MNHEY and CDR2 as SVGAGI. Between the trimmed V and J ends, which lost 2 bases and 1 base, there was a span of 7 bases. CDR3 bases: TGTGCCAGCAGTTACGGGTCTGGCACAGATACGCAGTATTTT. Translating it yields CASSYGSGTDTQYF.

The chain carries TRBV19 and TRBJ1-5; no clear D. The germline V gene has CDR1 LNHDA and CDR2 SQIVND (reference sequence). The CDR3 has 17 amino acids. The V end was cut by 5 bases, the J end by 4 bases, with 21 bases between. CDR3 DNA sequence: TGTGCCAGTAGTTCCCGGGGTTACGCGGCCGTAAATCAGCCCCAGCATTTT. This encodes CASSSRGYAAVNQPQHF.

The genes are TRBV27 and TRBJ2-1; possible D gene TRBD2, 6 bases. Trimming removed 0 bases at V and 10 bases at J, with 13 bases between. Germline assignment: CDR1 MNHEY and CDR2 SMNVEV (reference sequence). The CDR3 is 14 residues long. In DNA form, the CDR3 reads TGTGCCAGCAGTTTATCACTAGCTTCTGGGGAGCAGTTCTTC. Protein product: CASSLSLASGEQFF.

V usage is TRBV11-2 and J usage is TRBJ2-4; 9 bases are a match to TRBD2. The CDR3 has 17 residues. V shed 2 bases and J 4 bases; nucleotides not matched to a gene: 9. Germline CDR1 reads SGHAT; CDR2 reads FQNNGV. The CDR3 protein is CASSLSGTSFVKNIQYF. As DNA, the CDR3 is TGTGCCAGCAGCTTATCCGGGACTAGCTTTGTTAAAAACATTCAGTACTTC.